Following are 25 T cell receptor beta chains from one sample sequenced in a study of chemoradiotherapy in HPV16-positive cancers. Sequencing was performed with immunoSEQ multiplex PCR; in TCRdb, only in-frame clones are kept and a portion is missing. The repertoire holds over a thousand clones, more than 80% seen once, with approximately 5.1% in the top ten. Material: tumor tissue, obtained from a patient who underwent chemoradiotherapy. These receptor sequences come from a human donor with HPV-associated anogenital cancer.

The CDR3 protein is CASSPSGVWSTEAFF. The CDR3 DNA follows: TGTGCCAGCAGCCCGAGTGGGGTCTGGAGCACTGAAGCTTTCTTT. The V gene is TRBV11-1, the J gene TRBJ1-1; no firm D call. Germline lookup yields CDR1 SGHAT and CDR2 FQDESV (reference sequence). The CDR3 runs to 15 residues. V lost 5 bases and J lost 4, with 17 bases in between. Complete variable domain (other parts from reference TRBV11-1 and TRBJ1-1): EAEVAQSPRYKITEKSQAVAFWCDPISGHATLYWYRQILGQGPELLVQFQDESVVDDSQLPKDRFSAERLKGVDSTLKIQPAELGDSAMYLCASSPSGVWSTEAFFGQGTRLTVV.

CDR3 coding DNA: TGCGCCAGCAGCCCAGAGCGGGGGGGCGCTGAGCAGTTCTTC. Translating gives CASSPERGGAEQFF. The genes are TRBV4-3 and TRBJ2-1, with 10 bases that match TRBD2. This CDR3 is built from 14 residues. The V gene's germline CDR1 is LGHNA and CDR2 YSLEER. V lost 4 bases and J lost 9; bases outside the gene matches: 6.

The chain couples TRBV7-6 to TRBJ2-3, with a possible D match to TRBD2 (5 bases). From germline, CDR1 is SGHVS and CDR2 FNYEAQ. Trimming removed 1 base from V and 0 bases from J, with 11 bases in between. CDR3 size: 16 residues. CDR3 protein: CASSLESGGSTDTQYF. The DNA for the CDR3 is TGTGCCAGCAGCTTAGAGTCAGGCGGGAGCACAGATACGCAGTATTTT.

DNA of the CDR3: TGTGCCAGCAGTCGGGACAGGGTTCATCGGACCCAGTACTTC. The encoded protein is CASSRDRVHRTQYF. The V call is TRBV27, the J call TRBJ2-5, with 9 bases matching TRBD1. The V gene's germline CDR1 is MNHEY and CDR2 SMNVEV (reference sequence). The ends lost 5 bases at V and 7 bases at J; junction bases unmatched: 8. CDR3 size: 14 residues.

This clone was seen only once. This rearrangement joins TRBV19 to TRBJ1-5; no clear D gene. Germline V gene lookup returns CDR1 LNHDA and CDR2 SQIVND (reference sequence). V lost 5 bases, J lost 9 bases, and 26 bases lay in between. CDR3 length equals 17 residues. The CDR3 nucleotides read TGTGCCAGTAGTTCCGCGGGGATGGGTGTTCAGTACCTGCCCCAGCATTTT. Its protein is CASSSAGMGVQYLPQHF.

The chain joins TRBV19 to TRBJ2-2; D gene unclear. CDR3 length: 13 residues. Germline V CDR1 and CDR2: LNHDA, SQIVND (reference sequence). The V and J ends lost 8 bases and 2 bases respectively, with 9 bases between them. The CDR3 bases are TGTGCCAGTCTGCACACAAACACCGGGGAGCTGTTTTTT. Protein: CASLHTNTGELFF. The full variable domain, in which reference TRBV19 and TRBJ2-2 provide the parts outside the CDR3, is DGGITQSPKYLFRKEGQNVTLSCEQNLNHDAMYWYRQDPGQGLRLIYYSQIVNDFQKGDIAEGYSVSREKKESFPLTVTSAQKNPTAFYLCASLHTNTGELFFGEGSRLTVL.

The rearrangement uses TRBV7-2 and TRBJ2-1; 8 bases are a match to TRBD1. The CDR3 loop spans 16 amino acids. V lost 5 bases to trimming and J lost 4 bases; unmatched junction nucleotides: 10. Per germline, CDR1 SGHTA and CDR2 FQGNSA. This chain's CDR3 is CASSLSSGQGYNEQFF. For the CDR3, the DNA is TGTGCCAGCAGCCTATCTTCCGGACAGGGTTACAATGAGCAGTTCTTC.

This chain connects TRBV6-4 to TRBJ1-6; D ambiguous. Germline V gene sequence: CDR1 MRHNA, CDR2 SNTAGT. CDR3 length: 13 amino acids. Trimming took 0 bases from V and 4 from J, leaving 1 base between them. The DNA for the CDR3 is TGTGCCAGCAGTGACTCGTATAATTCACCCCTCCACTTT. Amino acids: CASSDSYNSPLHF.

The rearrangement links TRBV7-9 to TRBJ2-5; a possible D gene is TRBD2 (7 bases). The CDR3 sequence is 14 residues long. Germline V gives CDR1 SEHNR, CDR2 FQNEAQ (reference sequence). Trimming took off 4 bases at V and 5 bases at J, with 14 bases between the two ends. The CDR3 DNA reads TGTGCCAGCAGCTGGACGGGGGGCCCGGAGACCCAGTACTTC. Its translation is CASSWTGGPETQYF.

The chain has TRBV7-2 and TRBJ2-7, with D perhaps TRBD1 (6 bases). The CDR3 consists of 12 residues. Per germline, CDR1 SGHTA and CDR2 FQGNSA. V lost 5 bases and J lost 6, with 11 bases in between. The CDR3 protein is CASSRDIPEQYF. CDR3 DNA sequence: TGTGCCAGCAGCCGGGACATCCCCGAGCAGTACTTC.

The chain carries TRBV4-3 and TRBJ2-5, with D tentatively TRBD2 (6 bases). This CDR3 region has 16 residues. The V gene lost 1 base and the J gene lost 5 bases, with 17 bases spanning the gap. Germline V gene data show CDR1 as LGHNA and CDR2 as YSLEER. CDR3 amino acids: CASSQGLGIPSETQYF. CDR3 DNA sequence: TGCGCCAGCAGCCAAGGACTAGGAATCCCCTCGGAGACCCAGTACTTC.

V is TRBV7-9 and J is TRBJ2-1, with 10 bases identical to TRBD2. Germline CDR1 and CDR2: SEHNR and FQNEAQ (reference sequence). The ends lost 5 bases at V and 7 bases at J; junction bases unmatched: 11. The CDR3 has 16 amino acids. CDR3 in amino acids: CASSPRPGLAKNEQFF. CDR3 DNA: TGTGCCAGCAGCCCCCGACCGGGACTAGCGAAGAATGAGCAGTTCTTC.

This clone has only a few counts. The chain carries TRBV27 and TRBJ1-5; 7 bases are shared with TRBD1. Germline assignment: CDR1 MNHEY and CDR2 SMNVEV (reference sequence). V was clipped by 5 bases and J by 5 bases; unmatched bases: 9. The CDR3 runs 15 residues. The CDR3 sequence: CASSPLTGFDQPQHF. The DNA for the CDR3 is TGTGCCAGCAGTCCATTGACAGGGTTCGATCAGCCCCAGCATTTT.

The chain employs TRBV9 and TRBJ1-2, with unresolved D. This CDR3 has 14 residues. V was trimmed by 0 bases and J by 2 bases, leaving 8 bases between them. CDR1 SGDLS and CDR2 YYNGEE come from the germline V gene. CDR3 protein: CASSVGHPNYGYTF. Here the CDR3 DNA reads TGTGCCAGCAGCGTAGGACACCCCAACTATGGCTACACCTTC.

The CDR3 loop is CASSYKRRNTGELFF. The CDR3 coding sequence is TGTGCCAGCAGTTACAAGCGTCGAAACACCGGGGAGCTGTTTTTT. The chain is built from TRBV6-5 and TRBJ2-2; D uncertain. Germline CDR1 is MNHEY and CDR2 is SVGAGI. V was shortened by 2 bases and J by 2 bases, with 9 bases between the two germline ends. CDR3 size: 15 residues.

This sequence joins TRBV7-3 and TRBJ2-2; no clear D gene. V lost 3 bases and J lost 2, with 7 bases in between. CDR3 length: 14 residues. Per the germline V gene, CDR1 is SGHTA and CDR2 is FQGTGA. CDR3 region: CASSFSTNTGELFF. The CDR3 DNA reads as TGTGCCAGCAGCTTCTCTACAAACACCGGGGAGCTGTTTTTT.

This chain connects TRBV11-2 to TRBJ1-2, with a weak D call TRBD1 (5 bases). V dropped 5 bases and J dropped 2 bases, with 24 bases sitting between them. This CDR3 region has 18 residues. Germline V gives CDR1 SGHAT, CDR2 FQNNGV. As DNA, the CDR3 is TGTGCCAGCAGCCCGGGATGGGGAGCGGGGGGGACCAACTATGGCTACACCTTC. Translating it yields CASSPGWGAGGTNYGYTF.

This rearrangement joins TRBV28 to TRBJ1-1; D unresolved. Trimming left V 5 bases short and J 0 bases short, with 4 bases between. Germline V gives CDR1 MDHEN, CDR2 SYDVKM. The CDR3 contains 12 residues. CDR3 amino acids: CASSLLNTEAFF. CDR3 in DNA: TGTGCCAGCAGTCTACTGAACACTGAAGCTTTCTTT.

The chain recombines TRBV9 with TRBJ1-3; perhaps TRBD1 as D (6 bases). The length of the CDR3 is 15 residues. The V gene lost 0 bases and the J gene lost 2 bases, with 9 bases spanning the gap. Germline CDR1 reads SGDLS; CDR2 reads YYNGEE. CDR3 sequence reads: CASSVESGAGNTIYF. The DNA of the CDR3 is TGTGCCAGCAGCGTAGAGTCAGGGGCTGGAAACACCATATATTTT.

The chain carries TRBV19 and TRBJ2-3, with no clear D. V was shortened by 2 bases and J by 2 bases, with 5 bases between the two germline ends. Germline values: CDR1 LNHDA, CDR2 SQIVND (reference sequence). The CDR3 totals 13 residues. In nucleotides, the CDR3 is TGTGCCAGTAGTATACAGGACACAGATACGCAGTATTTT. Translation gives CASSIQDTDTQYF.

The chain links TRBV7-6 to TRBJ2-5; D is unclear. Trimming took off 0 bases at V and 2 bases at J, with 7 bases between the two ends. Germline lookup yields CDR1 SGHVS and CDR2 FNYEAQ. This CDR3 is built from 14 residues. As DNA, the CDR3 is TGTGCCAGCAGCTTAGCCTGGGGACAAGAGACCCAGTACTTC. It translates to CASSLAWGQETQYF.

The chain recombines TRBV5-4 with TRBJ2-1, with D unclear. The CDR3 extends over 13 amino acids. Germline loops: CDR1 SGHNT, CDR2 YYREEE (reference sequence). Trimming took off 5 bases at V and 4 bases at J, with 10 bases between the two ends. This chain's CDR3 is CASRSDSYNEQFF. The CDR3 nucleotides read TGTGCCAGCAGGTCCGACTCGTACAATGAGCAGTTCTTC. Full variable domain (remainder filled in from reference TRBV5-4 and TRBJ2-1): ETGVTQSPTHLIKTRGQQVTLRCSSQSGHNTVSWYQQALGQGPQFIFQYYREEENGRGNFPPRFSGLQFPNYSSELNVNALELDDSALYLCASRSDSYNEQFFGPGTRLTVL.

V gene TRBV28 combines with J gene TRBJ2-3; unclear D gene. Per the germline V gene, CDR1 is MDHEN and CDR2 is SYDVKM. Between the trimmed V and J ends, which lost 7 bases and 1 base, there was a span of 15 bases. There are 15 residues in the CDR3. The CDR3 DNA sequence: TGTGCCAGCACCCGCGCCCTCGGTGGCACAGATACGCAGTATTTT. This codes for CASTRALGGTDTQYF.

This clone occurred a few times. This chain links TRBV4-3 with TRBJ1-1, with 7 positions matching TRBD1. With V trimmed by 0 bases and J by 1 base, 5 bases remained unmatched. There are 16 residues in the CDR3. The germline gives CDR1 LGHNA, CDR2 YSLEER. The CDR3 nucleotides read TGCGCCAGCAGCCAAGATACGCAGGGGGGGAACACTGAAGCTTTCTTT. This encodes CASSQDTQGGNTEAFF.

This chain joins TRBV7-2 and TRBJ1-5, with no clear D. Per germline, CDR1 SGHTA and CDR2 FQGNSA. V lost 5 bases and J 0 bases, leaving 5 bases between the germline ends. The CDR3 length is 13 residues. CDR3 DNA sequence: TGTGCCAGCAGCCGCTATAGCAATCAGCCCCAGCATTTT. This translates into CASSRYSNQPQHF.